This T cell receptor (beta chain) is from a study of blood T cell repertoires in COVID-19. Study at large: Sample material is recorded as cDNA or gDNA derived from T cells, B-cell-depleted T cells, or PBMCs.

In terms of age and location, participants ranged from roughly 18 to 90 years and lived in roughly 22 US areas. Repertoires were generated with immunoSEQ multiplex PCR, while TCRdb's copy carries only in-frame clones and drops some. The top ten hold about 4% of the sample, which has some 240,000 clones, approximately 79% seen once. The TCR sequence derives from a man aged 25 to 45 with acute COVID-19. The source material was PBMCs or T cells enriched from blood (not recorded which).

CDR3 in DNA: TGTGCCAGCAGTTTGGGGGGAGGGAGAATGAACACCGGGGAGCTGTTTTTT. Amino acid sequence: CASSLGGGRMNTGELFF. The chain has TRBV27 and TRBJ2-2; 7 bases agree with TRBD2. This CDR3 has 17 amino acids. Germline assignment: CDR1 MNHEY and CDR2 SMNVEV (reference sequence). The trim removed 3 bases at V and 1 base at J, leaving 8 bases unmatched.